This T cell receptor beta chain was recorded in a study of tissue T cells after allogeneic stem cell transplantation. The J segment lost 4 bases and the V segment lost 4 bases, leaving 4 bases of the junction unmatched. This CDR3 region has 14 residues. Germline values: CDR1 SGHSN, CDR2 HYEKVE. This clone was counted between two and nine times. The antigen remains unidentified. Gene labels here are mouse ones. The CDR3 goes on 1 residue after the read ends, and that part is filled in from the germline J gene. Study findings and constraints: Only a limited share of tissue TCRs appeared in blood or spleen. Across patients, clones rarely overlapped, yet motif clusters were shared tissue-specifically.

Using immunoSEQ multiplex PCR, the repertoire was profiled, and TCRdb retains in-frame clones only, with some absent. The data contain thousands of clones, more than 40% of them singletons. Time point given: mouse harvest day 7 after allogeneic transplant. Mouse grafts combined 10^7 T-cell-depleted bone marrow cells with 10^6 splenic CD5+ T cells. Mice had MHC-mismatched B6 into BALB/c GVHD, sampled day 7 or 14. J is TRBJ2-7 and V is TRBV12-1; TRBD2 matches 12 bases. The TCR comes from a female BALB/c mouse given C57BL/6 T cells with graft-versus-host disease after an allogeneic hematopoietic cell transplant. The material sequenced was skin. This CDR3 is CASSGDWGVYEQYF. The CDR3 bases that were read are TGTGCCAGCTCGGGGGACTGGGGGGTGTATGAACAGTAC.